The T cell receptor beta chain under discussion was sequenced for a study of blood T cell repertoires in COVID-19. At the level of the study: The analysed material was cDNA or gDNA that came from T cells, B-cell-depleted T cells, or PBMCs.

The J segment lost 4 bases and the V segment lost 0 bases, leaving 9 bases of the junction unmatched. Germline assignment: CDR1 LNHNV and CDR2 YYDKDF (reference sequence). The CDR3 contains 16 residues. Original analysis: Cell counts per sample came from amplifying reference gene primers. Sequencing used immunoSEQ multiplex PCR; TCRdb keeps in-frame clones, though not all of them. D and trimming come from the DNA, and the V and J calls and clone size come from that table. The sample includes some 250,000 clones, approximately 87% of them seen just once. This TCR came from a man in his 60s with acute or convalescent COVID-19. Sequencing used peripheral blood. The chain recombines TRBV15 with TRBJ2-7; TRBD1 matches at 7 bases. The CDR3 sequence: CATSRDRGRGSYEQYF. CDR3 coding DNA: TGTGCCACCAGCAGAGATCGTGGCAGGGGGTCGTACGAGCAGTACTTC.